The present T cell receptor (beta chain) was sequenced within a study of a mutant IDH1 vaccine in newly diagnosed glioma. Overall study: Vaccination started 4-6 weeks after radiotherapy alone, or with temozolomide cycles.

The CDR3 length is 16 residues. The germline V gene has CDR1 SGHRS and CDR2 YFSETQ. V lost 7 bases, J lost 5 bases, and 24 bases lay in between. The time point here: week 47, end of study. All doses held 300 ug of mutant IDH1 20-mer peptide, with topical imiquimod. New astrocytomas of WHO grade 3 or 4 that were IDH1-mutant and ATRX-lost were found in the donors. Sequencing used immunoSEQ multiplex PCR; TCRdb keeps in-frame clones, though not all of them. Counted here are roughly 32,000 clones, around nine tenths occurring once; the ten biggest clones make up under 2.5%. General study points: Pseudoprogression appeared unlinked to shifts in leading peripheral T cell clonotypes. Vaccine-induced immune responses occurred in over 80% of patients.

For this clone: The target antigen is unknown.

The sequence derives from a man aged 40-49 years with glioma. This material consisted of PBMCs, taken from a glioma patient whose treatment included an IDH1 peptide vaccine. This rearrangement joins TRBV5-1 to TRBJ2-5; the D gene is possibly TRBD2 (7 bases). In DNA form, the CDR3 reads TGCGCCAGCTGCCGTCTTGGGGGGGCCCCTCAGGAGACCCAGTACTTC. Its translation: CASCRLGGAPQETQYF.